A single sample is the source of the 26 T cell receptor beta chains below, sequenced in a study of regulatory T cells in long-lasting Graves disease. Time point in this sample: persistent/refractory GD, antithyroid drugs over 5 years with positive TRAb. Isolated PBMC RNA provided the starting material for the TCR library. Construction of the TCR beta libraries employed iRepertoire HTBI primers in conjunction with Arm-PCR of CDR3 regions. TCRdb processed the multiplex PCR reads anew with MiXCR; each CDR3 protein has one entry. The repertoire has approximately 440,000 distinct CDR3 sequences, 23% of them found once; the top ten carry roughly 30%. The starting material was peripheral blood mononuclear cells (PBMCs), obtained when the disease was refractory, from a patient treated with antithyroid drugs. The receptor source for this set is a female donor with Graves disease.

A few counts support this clonotype. The gene calls are TRBV7-2 and TRBJ1-1; D is ambiguous. The CDR3 covers 14 residues. From germline, CDR1 is SGHTA and CDR2 FQGNSA. V lost 3 bases and J lost 2, with 10 bases in between. The CDR3 is CASSFSFSNTEAFF. As DNA, the CDR3 is TGTGCCAGCAGCTTTAGTTTCAGTAACACTGAAGCTTTCTTT.

This chain joins TRBV20-1 and TRBJ2-7, with a tentative D call TRBD1 (5 bases). CDR1 and CDR2 from the germline V gene are DFQATT and SNEGSKA (reference sequence). This CDR3 comprises 15 residues. V lost 7 bases and J 6 bases, leaving 25 bases between the germline ends. The CDR3 nucleotides are TGCAGTGTGAGACCCAGGGCGATGCTCCTTGGCGAGCAGTACTTC. Its protein is CSVRPRAMLLGEQYF.

The gene calls are TRBV4-2 and TRBJ1-2; possible D gene TRBD1, 5 bases. The CDR3 runs 13 residues. V dropped 0 bases and J dropped 5 bases, with 7 bases sitting between them. CDR1 is LGHNA and CDR2 is YNFKEQ in the germline V gene. The CDR3 DNA reads as TGTGCCAGCAGCCAAGAATCAGGGTATGGCTACACCTTC. Translated: CASSQESGYGYTF.

The genes are TRBV16 and TRBJ1-5; the D is unclear. Germline CDR1 is KGHSY and CDR2 is FQNENV. The CDR3 is 16 residues long. The V gene lost 1 base and the J gene lost 4 bases, with 14 bases spanning the gap. CDR3 in DNA: TGTGCCAGCAGCCAATTGGTGGCAGGAGCTAATCAGCCCCAGCATTTT. Translating it yields CASSQLVAGANQPQHF.

This clonotype was picked up many times. The V gene is TRBV7-8, the J gene TRBJ2-5; the D gene is possibly TRBD1 (5 bases). Germline assignment: CDR1 SGHVS and CDR2 FQNEAQ. CDR3 length: 18 amino acids. Trimming left V 2 bases short and J 5 bases short, with 24 bases between. CDR3: CASSLLAQGRTKWETQYF. CDR3 nucleotide sequence: TGTGCCAGCAGCTTATTAGCCCAGGGAAGGACCAAGTGGGAGACCCAGTACTTC.

The rearrangement uses TRBV4-1 and TRBJ1-1, with D maybe TRBD1 (6 bases). Looked up from germline, CDR1 is MGHRA and CDR2 is YSYEKL. V lost 4 bases and J lost 3, with 12 bases in between. CDR3 size: 14 residues. The DNA for the CDR3 is TGCGCCAGCAGCCCCAACAGGGCTCACACTGAAGCTTTCTTT. It encodes CASSPNRAHTEAFF.

This clonotype turned up a few times. CDR3 loop: CASSPGTEPLMWGYTF. CDR3 nucleotide sequence: TGCGCCAGCAGCCCGGGGACTGAGCCCTTAATGTGGGGCTACACCTTC. V is TRBV5-1 and J is TRBJ1-2; TRBD1 might be the D (5 bases). Trimming took off 4 bases at V and 8 bases at J, with 24 bases between the two ends. The CDR3 is 16 amino acids. Germline CDR1 is SGHRS and CDR2 is YFSETQ.

This clonotype has ten or more counts. DNA of the CDR3: TGTGCCAGCAGACAGACCTTTAGCGGGAGCTACGAGCAGTACTTC. Amino acid sequence: CASRQTFSGSYEQYF. The chain joins TRBV7-8 to TRBJ2-7, with 9 bases aligning to TRBD2. J gave up 3 bases and V 6 bases, and 9 bases lay outside the gene matches. Per the germline V gene, CDR1 is SGHVS and CDR2 is FQNEAQ. This CDR3 region has 15 residues.

Written as DNA, the CDR3 is TGTGCCAGTAGTCCCCGACTAGCGGGAGGCACAGATACGCAGTATTTT. It encodes CASSPRLAGGTDTQYF. The chain has TRBV19 and TRBJ2-3; 12 bases are a match to TRBD2. The CDR3 length is 16 residues. Looked up from germline, CDR1 is LNHDA and CDR2 is SQIVND (reference sequence). V was clipped by 5 bases and J by 1 base; unmatched bases: 4.

This clonotype was detected ten times or more. This rearrangement joins TRBV29-1 to TRBJ2-5; D is uncertain. CDR1 is SQVTM and CDR2 is ANQGSEA in the germline V gene. The V gene lost 1 base and the J gene lost 2 bases, with 20 bases spanning the gap. The CDR3 spans 17 residues. The CDR3 spells CSVEGRDSPTLQETQYF. Written as DNA, the CDR3 is TGCAGCGTTGAAGGCCGCGACTCGCCCACTCTTCAAGAGACCCAGTACTTC.

The rearrangement uses TRBV4-2 and TRBJ1-5, with TRBD1 identical over 7 bases. Looked up from germline, CDR1 is LGHNA and CDR2 is YNFKEQ. Trimming at V came to 6 bases and at J to 1 base, leaving 6 bases not matched to a gene. The CDR3 totals 15 residues. As DNA, the CDR3 is TGTGCCAGCAGTCCCGGACAGGACAGCAATCAGCCCCAGCATTTT. It is translated as CASSPGQDSNQPQHF.

This clonotype has more than one count but fewer than ten. The chain uses TRBV28 and TRBJ2-1, with TRBD1 matching 11 bases. The germline V gene encodes CDR1 MDHEN and CDR2 SYDVKM. With V trimmed by 3 bases and J by 6 bases, 1 base remained unmatched. The CDR3 runs 14 residues. The CDR3 reads CASSLGTGGNEQFF. The DNA of the CDR3 is TGTGCCAGCAGTTTGGGGACAGGGGGCAATGAGCAGTTCTTC.

This clonotype was counted ten times or more. The CDR3 region is CASSLGGKNTEAFF. CDR3 in DNA: TGTGCCAGCAGTTTAGGGGGTAAGAACACTGAAGCTTTCTTT. This chain connects TRBV28 to TRBJ1-1; the D gene is possibly TRBD1 (5 bases). Looked up from germline, CDR1 is MDHEN and CDR2 is SYDVKM. V lost 2 bases and J lost 1, with 8 bases in between. This CDR3 has 14 amino acids.

This clonotype was seen repeatedly, ten times or more. The chain is built from TRBV27 and TRBJ2-5; TRBD1 is a possible D gene (5 bases). The V end was cut by 6 bases, the J end by 4 bases, with 12 bases between. Germline loops: CDR1 MNHEY, CDR2 SMNVEV (reference sequence). The CDR3 spans 13 residues. CDR3: CASSRRESETQYF. CDR3 DNA sequence: TGTGCCAGCAGCCGCAGGGAATCAGAGACCCAGTACTTC.

This clonotype was recorded many times. The chain employs TRBV2 and TRBJ2-2, with 7 positions matching TRBD1. Unmatched junction bases numbered 8, after V lost 5 bases and J lost 5 bases. CDR3 length: 15 residues. CDR1 and CDR2 from the germline V gene are SNHLY and FYNNEI. The CDR3 is CASSRQGDRTGELFF. The CDR3 bases are TGTGCCAGCAGTCGACAGGGAGACCGGACCGGGGAGCTGTTTTTT.

This clonotype was picked up many times. The rearrangement links TRBV5-1 to TRBJ2-4, with D possibly being TRBD1 (6 bases). The V end lost 4 bases, the J end lost 3 bases, and 11 bases lay between the germline ends. This CDR3 comprises 14 residues. Germline CDR1 reads SGHRS; CDR2 reads YFSETQ. The CDR3 reads CASSLVGGKNIQYF. The DNA for the CDR3 is TGCGCCAGCAGCCTGGTAGGGGGCAAAAACATTCAGTACTTC.

As concerns this clonotype: This may come from a read error, since a much larger clone is one base off. Because the CDR3 is missing its conserved closing phenylalanine or tryptophan, this is likely a read error. The chain recombines TRBV2 with TRBJ1-2, with 8 bases identical to TRBD1. V gave up 7 bases and J gave up 3 bases; unmatched junction bases: 10. This CDR3 spans 15 amino acids. Germline lookup yields CDR1 SNHLY and CDR2 FYNNEI. CDR3 sequence reads: CASKDRGFWDYGYTS. CDR3 in DNA: TGTGCCAGCAAAGACAGGGGATTTTGGGACTATGGCTACACCTCC.

This clonotype showed up many times. This sequence joins TRBV28 and TRBJ2-5; 9 bases are a match to TRBD2. The CDR3 is 16 residues long. From germline, CDR1 is MDHEN and CDR2 SYDVKM. V trimming: 4 bases; J trimming: 3 bases; junction bases outside the gene matches: 9. CDR3 sequence (DNA): TGTGCCAGCAGTTCCCCTAGCGGGACAGTAAAAGAGACCCAGTACTTC. It encodes CASSSPSGTVKETQYF.

This clonotype has more than one count but fewer than ten. The J gene is TRBJ2-3, the V gene TRBV13; D possibly corresponds to TRBD2 (6 bases). V was shortened by 5 bases and J by 0 bases, with 15 bases between the two germline ends. The length of the CDR3 is 16 residues. In germline, CDR1 is PRHDT, CDR2 FYEKMQ (reference sequence). CDR3 protein: CASSPRDSYSTDTQYF. CDR3 in DNA: TGTGCCAGCAGCCCGCGGGACTCCTATAGCACAGATACGCAGTATTTT.

This clonotype was counted a few times. The J gene is TRBJ1-4, the V gene TRBV15; no clear D. Germline V CDR1 and CDR2: LNHNV, YYDKDF (reference sequence). The V end lost 0 bases, the J end lost 1 base, and 15 bases lay between the germline ends. The CDR3 totals 18 residues. CDR3 protein: CATSRDLLQDVTNEKLFF. CDR3 bases: TGTGCCACCAGCAGAGATCTTCTTCAGGACGTAACTAATGAAAAACTGTTTTTT.

This clonotype showed up many times. The chain combines TRBV28 with TRBJ2-5; 8 bases align to TRBD1. Losses at the gene ends were 7 bases for V and 2 bases for J; bases not matched to a gene: 12. The germline V gene encodes CDR1 MDHEN and CDR2 SYDVKM. CDR3 length: 16 residues. The CDR3 region has the DNA TGTGCCAGCAACAATCCCCGAGACAGGGGTCAAGAGACCCAGTACTTC. This encodes CASNNPRDRGQETQYF.

This clonotype has at least ten counts. V gene TRBV15 combines with J gene TRBJ2-7; TRBD2 is a possible D gene (6 bases). The CDR3 is made up of 14 amino acids. Per the germline V gene, CDR1 is LNHNV and CDR2 is YYDKDF (reference sequence). Trimming left V 4 bases short and J 2 bases short, with 12 bases between. As DNA, the CDR3 is TGTGCCACCAGCACTCGGGACTCAGCCTACGAGCAGTACTTC. Amino acids: CATSTRDSAYEQYF. Supplemented by reference TRBV15 and TRBJ2-7, the full variable domain reads DAMVIQNPRYQVTQFGKPVTLSCSQTLNHNVMYWYQQKSSQAPKLLFHYYDKDFNNEADTPDNFQSRRPNTSFCFLDIRSPGLGDTAMYLCATSTRDSAYEQYFGPGTRLTVT.

This clonotype was recorded at least ten times. The chain links TRBV2 to TRBJ1-2; no clear D gene. Trimming removed 4 bases from V and 0 bases from J, with 12 bases in between. This CDR3 is 15 amino acids long. Per the germline V gene, CDR1 is SNHLY and CDR2 is FYNNEI. The CDR3 sequence is CASSVVERPNYGYTF. The CDR3 DNA reads as TGTGCCAGCAGTGTGGTCGAACGACCTAACTATGGCTACACCTTC.

The V gene is TRBV20-1, the J gene TRBJ2-5; the match to TRBD2 covers 8 bases. This CDR3 is 13 amino acids long. Germline V gene sequence: CDR1 DFQATT, CDR2 SNEGSKA (reference sequence). J gave up 3 bases and V 1 base, and 1 base lay outside the gene matches. CDR3 region: CSARVLAEETQYF. CDR3 DNA sequence: TGCAGTGCTAGAGTACTAGCGGAAGAGACCCAGTACTTC.

The table lists this clonotype with many counts. V and J are TRBV7-2 and TRBJ1-2; 8 positions agree with TRBD1. From germline, CDR1 is SGHTA and CDR2 FQGNSA. This CDR3 comprises 16 residues. V lost 6 bases and J lost 6; bases outside the gene matches: 15. CDR3 amino acids: CASRKGGTTGVDGYTF. In DNA, the CDR3 is TGTGCCAGCAGAAAGGGGGGGACGACAGGGGTTGATGGCTACACCTTC.

This clonotype came up many times. This rearrangement joins TRBV5-1 to TRBJ1-1; D ambiguous. V lost 0 bases, J lost 4 bases, and 10 bases lay in between. This CDR3 has 14 amino acids. CDR1 and CDR2 from the germline V gene are SGHRS and YFSETQ. CDR3 protein: CASSLEEGFTEAFF. The CDR3 bases are TGCGCCAGCAGCTTGGAGGAGGGCTTCACTGAAGCTTTCTTT.